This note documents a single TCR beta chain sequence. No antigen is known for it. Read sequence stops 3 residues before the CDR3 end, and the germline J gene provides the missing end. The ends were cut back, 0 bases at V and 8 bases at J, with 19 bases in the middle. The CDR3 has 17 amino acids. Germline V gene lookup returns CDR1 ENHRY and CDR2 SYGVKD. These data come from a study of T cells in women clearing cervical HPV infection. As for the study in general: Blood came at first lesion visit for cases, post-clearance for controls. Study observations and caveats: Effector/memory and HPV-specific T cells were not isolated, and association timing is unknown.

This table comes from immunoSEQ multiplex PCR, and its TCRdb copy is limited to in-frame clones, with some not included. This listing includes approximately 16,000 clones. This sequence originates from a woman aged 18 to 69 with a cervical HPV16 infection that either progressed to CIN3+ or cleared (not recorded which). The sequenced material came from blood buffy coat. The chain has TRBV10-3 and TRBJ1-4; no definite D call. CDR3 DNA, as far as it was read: TGTGCCATCAGTGAGTCAATATTGCGGGCGGCGGGAGAAAAA. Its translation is CAISESILRAAGEK. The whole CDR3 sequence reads CAISESILRAAGEKLFF.